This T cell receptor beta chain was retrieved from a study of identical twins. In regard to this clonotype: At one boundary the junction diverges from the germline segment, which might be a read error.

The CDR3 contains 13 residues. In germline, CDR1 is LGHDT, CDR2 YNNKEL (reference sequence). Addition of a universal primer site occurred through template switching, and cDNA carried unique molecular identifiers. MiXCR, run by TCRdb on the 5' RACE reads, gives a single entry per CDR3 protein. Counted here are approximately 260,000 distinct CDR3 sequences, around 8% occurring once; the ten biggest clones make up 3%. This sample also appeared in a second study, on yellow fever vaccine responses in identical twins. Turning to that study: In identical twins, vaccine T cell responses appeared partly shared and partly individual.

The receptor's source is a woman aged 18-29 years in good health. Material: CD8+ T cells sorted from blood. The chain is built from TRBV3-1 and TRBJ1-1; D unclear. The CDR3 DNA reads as TGTGCCAGCAGCCAAGTCCCGAACACTGAAGCTTCCTTT. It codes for CASSQVPNTEASF.